This entry describes one TCR beta chain. The antigen is undetermined. The sample belongs to a study of cytomegalovirus exposure and HLA in healthy donors. Study-level background: Early released data comprised 80 million to 100 million unique TCRs from HLA-typed donors. Broader study findings: As a later analysis revealed, the rate of TCR association differed by HLA locus, with DRB1 most and HLA-C fewest. TCR beta V segments were, for the most part, productive about 87% or about 30% of the time in an earlier analysis.

V lost 6 bases to trimming and J lost 15 bases, with 16 bases between them. CDR1 is SGHRS, CDR2 YFSETQ, per germline. This CDR3 has 11 amino acids. Researchers ran the PCR with 60 Vbeta and 13 Jbeta primers. Original methodology: Later reanalysis found around 74 million unique TCR beta chains, around 11 million of them shared. Using immunoSEQ multiplex PCR, the repertoire was profiled, and TCRdb retains in-frame clones only, with some absent. V, J and clone size are taken as reported in that table, and D and trimming were inferred from the DNA itself. Here the sample spans roughly 95,000 clones, about three quarters being singletons.

The specimen was PBMCs. This receptor was obtained from a man younger than 40 in good health and CMV-seropositive. The V gene is TRBV5-1, the J gene TRBJ2-1; weak D call: TRBD2 (5 bases). CDR3 sequence (DNA): TGCGCCAGCAACCGGGCCCGGGGTACGTTCTTC. It translates to CASNRARGTFF.